This TCR beta chain is drawn from a study of blood T cell repertoires in COVID-19. The overall study: Samples of COVID-19 (acute and convalescent) were obtained from the United States, Italy and Spain.

Original analysis: Cell counts per sample came from amplifying reference gene primers. Profiling relied on immunoSEQ multiplex PCR, and the TCRdb table lists in-frame clones only, not all of them. The V and J calls and clone size were taken over from that table, and D and trimming were inferred from the DNA. Of 120,000 to 150,000 clones in the sample, 88% were seen once. Germline V gene sequence: CDR1 SGHRS, CDR2 YFSETQ. V shed 4 bases, J shed 5 bases, and the junction held 6 bases outside the gene matches. CDR3 length equals 16 residues. This clone was seen ten or more times. The chain recombines TRBV5-1 with TRBJ2-3, with 14 bases identical to TRBD2. This TCR came from a human donor with COVID-19, enrolled during active disease. The donor label of this sample is uncertain. Material for sequencing was peripheral blood. CDR3 in amino acids: CASSATSGGGGDTQYF. The CDR3 DNA follows: TGCGCCAGCAGCGCGACTAGCGGGGGGGGAGGAGATACGCAGTATTTT. Full variable domain (remainder filled in from reference TRBV5-1 and TRBJ2-3): KAGVTQTPRYLIKTRGQQVTLSCSPISGHRSVSWYQQTPGQGLQFLFEYFSETQRNKGNFPGRFSGRQFSNSRSEMNVSTLELGDSALYLCASSATSGGGGDTQYFGPGTRLTVL.